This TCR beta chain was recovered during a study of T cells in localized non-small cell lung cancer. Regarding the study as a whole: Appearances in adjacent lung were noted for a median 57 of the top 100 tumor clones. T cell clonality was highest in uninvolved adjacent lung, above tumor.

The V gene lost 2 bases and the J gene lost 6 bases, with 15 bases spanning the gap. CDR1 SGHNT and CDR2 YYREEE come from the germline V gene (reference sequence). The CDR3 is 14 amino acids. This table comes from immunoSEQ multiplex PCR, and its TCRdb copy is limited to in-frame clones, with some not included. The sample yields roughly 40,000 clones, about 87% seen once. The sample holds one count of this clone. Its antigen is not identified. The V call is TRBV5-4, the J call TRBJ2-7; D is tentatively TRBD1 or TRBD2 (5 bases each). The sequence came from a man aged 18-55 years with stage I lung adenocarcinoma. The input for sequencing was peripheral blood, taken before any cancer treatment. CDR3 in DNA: TGTGCCAGCAGCTTATGGGACCTCTTGGGCGAGCAGTACTTC. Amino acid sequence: CASSLWDLLGEQYF.